This is a list of T cell receptor beta chains from one sample in a study of shared clonotypes between healthy human individuals. Repertoires were generated with immunoSEQ multiplex PCR, while TCRdb's copy carries only in-frame clones and drops some. The sample carries roughly 770,000 clones, 96% recorded once. The sequenced sample consisted of naive CD8+ T cells sorted from blood. These receptors all stem from a man aged 30 to 39 in good health. Each CDR3 is given with its conserved first and last residue. The D gene is left open where the match is weak. Expanded clones get a size class; other rows say once, few or many, or leave the size out.

J: TRBJ2-5; size: .; D: TRBD1; V: TRBV28; DNA: TGTGCCAGCAGTTCCGAGACAATTAGGGACAGGTTCCTAGAGACCCAGTACTTC; CDR3: CASSSETIRDRFLETQYF
J: TRBJ2-7; size: .; D: .; V: TRBV7-9; DNA: TGTGCCAGCAGCTTAGAGAGCGGACCCTACGAGCAGTACTTC; CDR3: CASSLESGPYEQYF
J: TRBJ2-7; size: once; D: TRBD2; V: TRBV14; DNA: TGTGCCAGCAGCCCGAAAAGCGGGAGGTCCTACGAGCAGTACTTC; CDR3: CASSPKSGRSYEQYF
J: TRBJ2-3; size: .; D: TRBD2; V: TRBV2; DNA: TGTGCCAGCAGTGGAGGGACTAGCGGGAGGGCCTTCTCTTTAGATACGCAGTATTTT; CDR3: CASSGGTSGRAFSLDTQYF
J: TRBJ2-6; size: .; D: .; V: TRBV15; DNA: TGTGCCACCAGCGAAAGAGGATCTGGGGCCAACGTCCTGACTTTC; CDR3: CATSERGSGANVLTF
J: TRBJ1-1; size: few; D: TRBD1; V: TRBV30; DNA: TGTGCCTGGAGTCGGACAGGGGGCAGGGGCACTGAAGCTTTCTTT; CDR3: CAWSRTGGRGTEAFF
J: TRBJ1-1; size: .; D: .; V: TRBV27; DNA: TGTGCCAGCTCAAGACGGATGAACACTGAAGCTTTCTTT; CDR3: CASSRRMNTEAFF
J: TRBJ2-7; size: .; D: .; V: TRBV14; DNA: TGTGCCAGCAGCCAAGGCGTTACGGGAGCGGACGAGCAGTACTTC; CDR3: CASSQGVTGADEQYF
J: TRBJ2-7; size: .; D: TRBD2; V: TRBV5-1; DNA: TGCGCCAGCAGCTCCCCCGCGGGACTAGCGGTGTTCGAGCAGTACTTC; CDR3: CASSSPAGLAVFEQYF
J: TRBJ2-5; size: once; D: .; V: TRBV29-1; DNA: TGCAGCGTTGAAGTCGGGACGTACCAAGAGACCCAGTACTTC; CDR3: CSVEVGTYQETQYF
J: TRBJ2-7; size: once; D: .; V: TRBV7-2; DNA: TGTGCCAGCAGCTTAGGCGACAGGATCCACTCCTACGAGCAGTACTTC; CDR3: CASSLGDRIHSYEQYF
J: TRBJ1-1; size: .; D: TRBD1; V: TRBV30; DNA: TGTGCCTGGGACAGGGGAGGCACTGAAGCTTTCTTT; CDR3: CAWDRGGTEAFF
J: TRBJ2-3; size: .; D: TRBD2; V: TRBV9; DNA: TGTACCAGCAGCGGAGCGGGAGATGGCACAGATACGCAGTATTTT; CDR3: CTSSGAGDGTDTQYF
J: TRBJ2-7; size: .; D: TRBD2; V: TRBV11-2; DNA: TGTGCCAGCAGCCGAGGGAGGGACTACTACTACGAGCAGTACTTC; CDR3: CASSRGRDYYYEQYF
J: TRBJ2-7; size: .; D: TRBD1; V: TRBV5-4; DNA: TGTGCCAGCAGCAATATGGGACAGGGAGTACCCTACGAGCAGTACTTC; CDR3: CASSNMGQGVPYEQYF